The 11 T cell receptor beta chains below all came from one sample that was sequenced in a study of shared clonotypes between healthy human individuals. CD45RO-negative CD8 cells positively selected for CCR7 made up the naive population, which excluded terminally differentiated effector memory CD45RA+ cells. TCRdb keeps only in-frame clones here, not all; method: immunoSEQ multiplex PCR. This sample has some 2,000,000 clones, with approximately 94% found just once. Sequencing was done on a sample of naive CD8+ T cells sorted from blood. The source of these receptors is a young man in good health.

V is TRBV6-1 and J is TRBJ1-1; D ambiguous. The V end was cut by 0 bases, the J end by 10 bases, with 21 bases between. Per the germline V gene, CDR1 is MNHNS and CDR2 is SASEGT. The CDR3 runs to 16 residues. For the CDR3, the DNA is TGTGCCAGCAGTGAAGCGAATGTGATCAGGCTGTTTTTAGCTTTCTTT. Encoded protein: CASSEANVIRLFLAFF.

This chain links TRBV6-1 with TRBJ2-1, with D uncertain. The CDR3 length is 12 residues. Trimming shortened V by 8 bases and J by 6 bases, and 11 bases separated the two germline ends. From germline, CDR1 is MNHNS and CDR2 SASEGT. CDR3 loop: CASRSTFNEQFF. The CDR3 DNA sequence: TGTGCCAGCCGGTCTACCTTCAATGAGCAGTTCTTC.

The V and J genes are TRBV13 and TRBJ2-3, with D perhaps TRBD1 or TRBD2 (5 bases each). This CDR3 is 14 amino acids long. In germline, CDR1 is PRHDT, CDR2 FYEKMQ (reference sequence). Trimming took off 5 bases at V and 2 bases at J, with 11 bases between the two ends. The CDR3 sequence is CASSGMGVTDTQYF. DNA for the CDR3: TGTGCCAGCAGCGGGATGGGGGTCACAGATACGCAGTATTTT.

The chain employs TRBV10-3 and TRBJ2-3; 13 bases map to TRBD2. Germline assignment: CDR1 ENHRY and CDR2 SYGVKD. This CDR3 region has 16 residues. V gave up 5 bases and J gave up 0 bases; unmatched junction bases: 2. CDR3: CAISWTSGGSTDTQYF. The CDR3 DNA is TGTGCCATCAGTTGGACTAGCGGGGGAAGCACAGATACGCAGTATTTT.

The chain links TRBV5-1 to TRBJ2-2, with D unresolved. The germline V and J ends were trimmed by 3 bases and 0 bases, with 12 bases remaining between them. The CDR3 contains 16 residues. Germline V gene sequence: CDR1 SGHRS, CDR2 YFSETQ. CDR3 DNA sequence: TGCGCCAGCAGCTCTAAGCTGTTCGCGAACACCGGGGAGCTGTTTTTT. It specifies CASSSKLFANTGELFF.

CDR3 region: CATQTGTGYLHEQYF. In DNA, the CDR3 is TGTGCCACCCAAACTGGGACAGGGTATTTGCACGAGCAGTACTTC. The chain carries TRBV27 and TRBJ2-7, with TRBD1 matching over 9 bases. V dropped 10 bases and J dropped 5; count of bases not matched to a gene: 15. The CDR3 contains 15 residues. Germline values: CDR1 MNHEY, CDR2 SMNVEV (reference sequence).

The chain joins TRBV7-2 to TRBJ1-1; possible D gene TRBD1, 5 bases. Germline lookup yields CDR1 SGHTA and CDR2 FQGNSA. Trimming shortened V by 5 bases and J by 5 bases, and 15 bases separated the two germline ends. This CDR3 is built from 14 residues. CDR3 residues: CASSATGTETEAFF. CDR3 sequence (DNA): TGTGCCAGCAGCGCTACCGGGACGGAAACTGAAGCTTTCTTT.

V gene TRBV2 combines with J gene TRBJ1-2, with 10 bases matching TRBD1. V lost 3 bases and J lost 4; bases outside the gene matches: 8. CDR1 SNHLY and CDR2 FYNNEI come from the germline V gene. The CDR3 has 16 residues. Here the CDR3 reads CASSDPLGQGGYGYTF. As DNA, the CDR3 is TGTGCCAGCAGTGATCCACTTGGACAGGGGGGCTATGGCTACACCTTC.

The CDR3 nucleotides read TGTGCCAGCAGTGCAGCAGGGGCGCCTGAAGCTTTCTTT. Its protein is CASSAAGAPEAFF. The chain carries TRBV6-1 and TRBJ1-1; TRBD1 might be the D (6 bases). From germline, CDR1 is MNHNS and CDR2 SASEGT. This CDR3 region has 13 residues. Trimming pared 4 bases from V and 6 bases from J, leaving 12 bases between.

The chain uses TRBV28 and TRBJ1-4, with 8 positions matching TRBD1. The germline V gene encodes CDR1 MDHEN and CDR2 SYDVKM. V trimming: 6 bases; J trimming: 5 bases; junction bases outside the gene matches: 11. The CDR3 runs to 16 residues. CDR3 protein: CASSPHDRGENEKLFF. The CDR3 region has the DNA TGTGCCAGCAGCCCACATGACAGGGGCGAGAATGAAAAACTGTTTTTT.

This chain links TRBV5-1 with TRBJ2-5; D is possibly TRBD2 (6 bases). Trimming took 4 bases from V and 3 from J, leaving 13 bases between them. CDR3 length equals 14 residues. CDR1 is SGHRS, CDR2 YFSETQ, per germline. CDR3 in DNA: TGCGCCAGCAGCGCGGACTATACAGAAGAGACCCAGTACTTC. Translation: CASSADYTEETQYF.